A selection of T cell receptor beta chains follows, all from one sample in a study of Graves' ophthalmopathy and Graves' hyperthyroidism. Each CDR3 protein is one row after TCRdb ran MiXCR on the multiplex PCR reads. This table has about 410,000 distinct CDR3 sequences, roughly 18% appearing once. The sequenced material came from peripheral blood. These receptors came from a woman aged 18 to 35 with Graves' ophthalmopathy. CDR3s include the opening cysteine and the closing phenylalanine or tryptophan. Each record gives: CDR3 DNA, CDR3 protein, D gene, J gene, clone size, V gene. The D gene is left open where the match is weak. A clone size is listed for some rows: how often the clone was seen (once, few, many), or a class if it is expanded.

TGCGCCAGCAGCCAAGAAGGAGAGCAGTACTTC CASSQEGEQYF - TRBJ2-7 many TRBV4-3
TGTGCCAGCAACGCGCCCGACAGGGGGACCTTCTACGAGCAGTACTTC CASNAPDRGTFYEQYF TRBD1 TRBJ2-7 many TRBV6-1
TGTGCCAGCAGTTCAACTACTGAAGCTTTCTTT CASSSTTEAFF - TRBJ1-1 many TRBV28
TGCAGTGCTAGAGGGAGTAGCGGCAGCGATAATGAGCAGTTCTTC CSARGSSGSDNEQFF - TRBJ2-1 many TRBV20-1
TGCGCCAGCAGCTTGGAGCCCACAGGGGGTAGGACTGAAGCTTTCTTT CASSLEPTGGRTEAFF TRBD1 TRBJ1-1 many TRBV5-1
TGCGCCAGCAGTGAGTCGTTCCATTTTGCTTTCTTT CASSESFHFAFF - TRBJ1-1 many TRBV10-1
TGTGCCACCAGCAGCCGGGGGGCTAGCGACCAGTACTTC CATSSRGASDQYF - TRBJ2-5 few TRBV15
TGCAGCGGAGGAGCAGGGGCAGGCTACGAGCAGTACTTC CSGGAGAGYEQYF - TRBJ2-7 many TRBV29-1
TGCAGTGCTAGAGACGGGGGGCTCCCAGGGAACACTGAAGCTTTCTTT CSARDGGLPGNTEAFF - TRBJ1-1 many TRBV20-1
TGTGCCAGTAGTCCCCCTAGGAACGAGCAGTACTTC CASSPPRNEQYF - TRBJ2-7 many TRBV28
TGTGCCAGCAGCCACCCGATGGGCTACGAGCAGTACTTC CASSHPMGYEQYF - TRBJ2-7 many TRBV3-1
TGTGCCAGTAGTATACTCGCCGGGGAGCTGTTTTTT CASSILAGELFF - TRBJ2-2 many TRBV19
TGTGCCTGGAGTAGGGCAGGGGATCAGCCCCAGCATTTT CAWSRAGDQPQHF - TRBJ1-5 - TRBV30
TGTGCCAGCAGCTCCCCCGGGGGGGTTCCGCAGCCCCAGCATTTT CASSSPGGVPQPQHF - TRBJ1-5 many TRBV7-2
TGTGCCAGCAGTCACTTGGGGGGGCAAGGCGAGCAGTACTTC CASSHLGGQGEQYF - TRBJ2-7 many TRBV12-3/TRBV12-4
TGTGCCACCAGTGATGGTCAGGGGTTTGGTCAGCCCCAGCATTTT CATSDGQGFGQPQHF - TRBJ1-5 many TRBV24-1
TGTGCCACCAGTGATCCAGGGCCGGGGACCCAGTACTTC CATSDPGPGTQYF - TRBJ2-5 few TRBV24-1
TGTGCCAGCAGCCGGGACAATGCCTACGAGCAGTACTTC CASSRDNAYEQYF - TRBJ2-7 many TRBV11-2
TGTGCCAGCAGTCCGTCGAGCACCGGGGAGCTGTTTTTT CASSPSSTGELFF - TRBJ2-2 many TRBV12-3/TRBV12-4
TGTGCCAGCAGCCTCTCACGGACAGGGGGAGGAAACACCATATATTTT CASSLSRTGGGNTIYF TRBD1 TRBJ1-3 many TRBV11-2
TGTGCCAGCAGTGTCCTAGCGGGAGTATCTCGAGAGCAGTACTTC CASSVLAGVSREQYF TRBD2 TRBJ2-7 - TRBV6-1
TGTGCCAGCAAGCGGACAGAGAGCCCCACCGGGGAGCTGTTTTTT CASKRTESPTGELFF - TRBJ2-2 many TRBV6-2/TRBV6-3
TGTGCCGGAGGGATTAGTGAAACCGGGGAGCTGTTTTTT CAGGISETGELFF - TRBJ2-2 many TRBV2
TGTGCCAGCAGCTTATCCCAGGTAACTTGGCGTACTGCTTCCTACAATGAGCAGTTCTTC CASSLSQVTWRTASYNEQFF - TRBJ2-1 many TRBV7-6
TGTGCCAGCAGTTTGATGGGGGGCCTTCTCAATCAGCCCCAGCATTTT CASSLMGGLLNQPQHF - TRBJ1-5 many TRBV28
TGTGCCAGCAGTTTAGGAGGGGTCAATCAGCCCCAGCATTTT CASSLGGVNQPQHF - TRBJ1-5 many TRBV27
TGCGCCAGCAGCCAAGAGGTGGGGGGGAATAATCAGCCCCAGCATTTT CASSQEVGGNNQPQHF - TRBJ1-5 once TRBV4-3
TGTGCCAGCAGGGCCCGAGCGAGCGGGGCGAACACCGGGGAGCTGTTTTTT CASRARASGANTGELFF TRBD2 TRBJ2-2 many TRBV2
TGTGCCAGCAGTCCCGGACAGGCTCACTCCTACGAGCAGTACTTC CASSPGQAHSYEQYF TRBD1 TRBJ2-7 few TRBV28
TGCGCCAGCAGCCAAGAACGGCGGAATAATTTAGAGGATCAGCCCCAGCATTTT CASSQERRNNLEDQPQHF - TRBJ1-5 many TRBV4-1
TGTGCCAGCATTTCGCCAGGCACCCCGAACACTGAAGCTTTCTTT CASISPGTPNTEAFF - TRBJ1-1 many TRBV28
TGCGCCAGCAGCCCCCGGACAGGGCCCGATACGCAGTATTTT CASSPRTGPDTQYF TRBD1 TRBJ2-3 few TRBV4-1
TGTGCCTGGAGTACCGGACAGGGGGGGACCTACGAGCAGTACTTC CAWSTGQGGTYEQYF TRBD1 TRBJ2-7 - TRBV30
TGTGCCAGCAGCGATCGGTTGAGCAATCAGCCCCAGCATTTT CASSDRLSNQPQHF - TRBJ1-5 many TRBV7-9
TGTGCCAGCAGTGCATCCGGGACAGGGCGTGGTGCTGAAGCTTTCTTT CASSASGTGRGAEAFF TRBD1 TRBJ1-1 few TRBV6-2/TRBV6-3
TGTGCTAGTGGGAGAGGACAGGGGGCAGGTATGGGCACTGAAGCTTTCTTT CASGRGQGAGMGTEAFF TRBD1 TRBJ1-1 - TRBV12-5
TGTGCCAGTAGTATGCAGGGCAGGGATGGCTACACCTTC CASSMQGRDGYTF - TRBJ1-2 - TRBV19
TGTGCCAGCAGCTACAGGGGGCCCCTCTATGGCTACACCTTC CASSYRGPLYGYTF TRBD1 TRBJ1-2 many TRBV6-2/TRBV6-3
TGTGCCAGCAGCTTAGTAGGGGACAATCAGCCCCAGCATTTT CASSLVGDNQPQHF - TRBJ1-5 many TRBV7-8
TGCAGCGTTGTGGCAGGGACGAACACTGAAGCTTTCTTT CSVVAGTNTEAFF - TRBJ1-1 many TRBV29-1
TGTGCCAGCAGTGAAGGCTGGACGGGCAATCAGCCCCAGCATTTT CASSEGWTGNQPQHF - TRBJ1-5 once TRBV6-1
TGTGCCAGCATGAGGCTACTCTCCTCCTACGAGCAGTACTTC CASMRLLSSYEQYF - TRBJ2-7 many TRBV12-3/TRBV12-4
TGTGCCAGCAGTCTCTCAGGGGTGTACGGAAACACCATATATTTT CASSLSGVYGNTIYF - TRBJ1-3 many TRBV6-1